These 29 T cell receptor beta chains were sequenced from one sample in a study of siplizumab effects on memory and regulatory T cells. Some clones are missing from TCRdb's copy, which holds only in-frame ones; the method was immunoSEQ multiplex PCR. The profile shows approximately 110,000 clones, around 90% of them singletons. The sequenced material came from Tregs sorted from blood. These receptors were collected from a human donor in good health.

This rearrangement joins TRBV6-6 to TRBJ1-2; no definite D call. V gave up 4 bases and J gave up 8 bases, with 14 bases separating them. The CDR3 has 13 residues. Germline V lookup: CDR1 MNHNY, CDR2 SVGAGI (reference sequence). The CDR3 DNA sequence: TGTGCCAGCAGTTCTTCCTTGGGAGGAGGCTACACCTTC. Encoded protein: CASSSSLGGGYTF.

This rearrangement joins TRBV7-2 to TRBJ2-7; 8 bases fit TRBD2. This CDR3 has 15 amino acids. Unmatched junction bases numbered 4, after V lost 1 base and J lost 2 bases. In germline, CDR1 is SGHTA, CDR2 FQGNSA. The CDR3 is CASSLVSGEAYEQYF. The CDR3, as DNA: TGTGCCAGCAGCTTAGTTAGCGGGGAGGCCTACGAGCAGTACTTC.

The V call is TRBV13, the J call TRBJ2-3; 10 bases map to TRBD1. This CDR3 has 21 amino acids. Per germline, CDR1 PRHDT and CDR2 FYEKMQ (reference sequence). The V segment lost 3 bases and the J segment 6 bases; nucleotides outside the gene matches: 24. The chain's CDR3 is CASSLSGYAWPRDRGSDTQYF. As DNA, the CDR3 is TGTGCCAGCAGCTTGTCGGGATATGCGTGGCCCCGGGACAGGGGTTCCGATACGCAGTATTTT.

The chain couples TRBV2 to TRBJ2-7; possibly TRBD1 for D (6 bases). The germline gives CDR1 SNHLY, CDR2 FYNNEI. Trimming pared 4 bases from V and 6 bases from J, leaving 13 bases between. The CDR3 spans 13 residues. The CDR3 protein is CASSGLRGGEQYF. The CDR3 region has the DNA TGTGCCAGCAGTGGGCTCAGGGGTGGCGAGCAGTACTTC.

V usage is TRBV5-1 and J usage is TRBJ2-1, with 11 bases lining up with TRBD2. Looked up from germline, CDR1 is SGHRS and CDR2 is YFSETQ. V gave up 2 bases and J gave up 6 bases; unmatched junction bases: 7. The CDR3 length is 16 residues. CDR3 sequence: CASSFSTSGIGNEQFF. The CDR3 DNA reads TGCGCCAGCAGCTTTTCGACTAGCGGGATAGGCAATGAGCAGTTCTTC.

The CDR3 protein is CASRRDRQETQYF. In DNA, the CDR3 is TGTGCCAGCCGTAGGGACAGACAAGAGACCCAGTACTTC. The chain links TRBV6-1 to TRBJ2-5; 7 bases align to TRBD1. V trimming: 8 bases; J trimming: 2 bases; junction bases outside the gene matches: 5. CDR3 length equals 13 residues. Germline CDR1 and CDR2: MNHNS and SASEGT.

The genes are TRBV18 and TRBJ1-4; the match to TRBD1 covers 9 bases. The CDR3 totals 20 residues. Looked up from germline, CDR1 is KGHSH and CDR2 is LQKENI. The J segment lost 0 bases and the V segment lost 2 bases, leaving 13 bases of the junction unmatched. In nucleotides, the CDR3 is TGTGCCAGCTCACCAACCCCCGGGACAGGGATCAGTTCAACTAATGAAAAACTGTTTTTT. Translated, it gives CASSPTPGTGISSTNEKLFF.

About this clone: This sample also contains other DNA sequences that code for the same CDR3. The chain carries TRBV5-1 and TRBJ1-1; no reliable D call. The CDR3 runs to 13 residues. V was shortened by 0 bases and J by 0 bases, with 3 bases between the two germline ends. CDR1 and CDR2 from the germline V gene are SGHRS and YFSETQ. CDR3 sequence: CASSLGVNTEAFF. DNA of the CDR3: TGCGCCAGCAGCTTGGGTGTGAACACTGAAGCTTTCTTT.

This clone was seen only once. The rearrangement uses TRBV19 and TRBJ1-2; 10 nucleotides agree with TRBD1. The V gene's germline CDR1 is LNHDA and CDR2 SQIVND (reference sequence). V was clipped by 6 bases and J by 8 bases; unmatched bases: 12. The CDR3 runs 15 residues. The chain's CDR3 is CASRQLDRGQGGYTF. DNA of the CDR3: TGTGCCAGTAGACAACTCGACAGGGGGCAAGGAGGCTACACCTTC.

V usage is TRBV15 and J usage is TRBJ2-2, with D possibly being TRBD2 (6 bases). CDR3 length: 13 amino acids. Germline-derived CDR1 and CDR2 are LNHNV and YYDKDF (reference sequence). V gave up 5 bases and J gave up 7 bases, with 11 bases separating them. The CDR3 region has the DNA TGTGCCACCAGCCTCGGGGGAATCGGGGAGCTGTTTTTT. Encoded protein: CATSLGGIGELFF.

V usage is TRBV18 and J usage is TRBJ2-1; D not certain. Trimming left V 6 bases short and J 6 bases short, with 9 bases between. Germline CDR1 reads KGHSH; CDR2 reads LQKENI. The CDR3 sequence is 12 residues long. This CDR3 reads CASSDSRNEQFF. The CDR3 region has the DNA TGTGCCAGCTCCGACTCCCGCAATGAGCAGTTCTTC.

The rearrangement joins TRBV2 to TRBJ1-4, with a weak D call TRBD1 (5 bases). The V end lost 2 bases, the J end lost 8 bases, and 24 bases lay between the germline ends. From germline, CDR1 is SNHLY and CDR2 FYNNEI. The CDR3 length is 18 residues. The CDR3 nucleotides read TGTGCCAGCAGTGAATCCCCGTATAAGAGGGGTATAAGCGAAAAACTGTTTTTT. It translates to CASSESPYKRGISEKLFF.

The CDR3 coding sequence is TGTGCCAGCAGTAAGGGGTTCTCCTACAATGAGCAGTTCTTC. Protein: CASSKGFSYNEQFF. This chain connects TRBV9 to TRBJ2-1; possibly TRBD1 for D (5 bases). The CDR3 runs to 14 residues. Germline V gene data show CDR1 as SGDLS and CDR2 as YYNGEE. V lost 5 bases and J lost 0, with 9 bases in between. Filled out from reference TRBV9 and TRBJ2-1, the complete variable domain reads DSGVTQTPKHLITATGQRVTLRCSPRSGDLSVYWYQQSLDQGLQFLIQYYNGEERAKGNILERFSAQQFPDLHSELNLSSLELGDSALYFCASSKGFSYNEQFFGPGTRLTVL.

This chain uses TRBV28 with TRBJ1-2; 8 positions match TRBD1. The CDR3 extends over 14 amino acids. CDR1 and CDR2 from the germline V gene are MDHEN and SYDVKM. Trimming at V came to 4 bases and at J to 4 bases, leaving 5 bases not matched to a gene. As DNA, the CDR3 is TGTGCCAGCAGTTGGACAGGGCTCCCCTATGGCTACACCTTC. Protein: CASSWTGLPYGYTF.

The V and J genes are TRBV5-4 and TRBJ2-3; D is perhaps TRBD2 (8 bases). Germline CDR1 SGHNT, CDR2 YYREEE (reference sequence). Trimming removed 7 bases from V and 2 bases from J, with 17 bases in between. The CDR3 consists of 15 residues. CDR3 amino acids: CASRRGTRHTDTQYF. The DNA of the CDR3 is TGTGCCAGCCGCAGGGGGACTAGACACACAGATACGCAGTATTTT. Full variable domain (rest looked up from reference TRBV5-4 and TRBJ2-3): ETGVTQSPTHLIKTRGQQVTLRCSSQSGHNTVSWYQQALGQGPQFIFQYYREEENGRGNFPPRFSGLQFPNYSSELNVNALELDDSALYLCASRRGTRHTDTQYFGPGTRLTVL.

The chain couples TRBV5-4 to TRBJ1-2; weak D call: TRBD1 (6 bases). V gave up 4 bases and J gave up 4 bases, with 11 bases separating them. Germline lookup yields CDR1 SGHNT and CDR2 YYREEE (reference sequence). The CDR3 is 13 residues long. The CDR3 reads CASSEWGAYGYTF. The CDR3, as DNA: TGTGCCAGCAGCGAGTGGGGGGCCTATGGCTACACCTTC.

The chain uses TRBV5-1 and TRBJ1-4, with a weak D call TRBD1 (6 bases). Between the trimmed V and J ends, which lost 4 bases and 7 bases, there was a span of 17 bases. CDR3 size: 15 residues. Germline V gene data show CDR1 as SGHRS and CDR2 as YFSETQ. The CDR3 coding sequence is TGCGCCAGCAGCGTTAACCCAGGGGAAAGTGAAAAACTGTTTTTT. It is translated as CASSVNPGESEKLFF.

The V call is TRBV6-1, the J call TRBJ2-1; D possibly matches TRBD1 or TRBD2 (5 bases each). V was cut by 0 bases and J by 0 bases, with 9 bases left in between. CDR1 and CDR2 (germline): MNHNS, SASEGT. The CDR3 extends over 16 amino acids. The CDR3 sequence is CASSEAWGSSYNEQFF. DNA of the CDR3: TGTGCCAGCAGTGAAGCGTGGGGGAGCTCCTACAATGAGCAGTTCTTC.

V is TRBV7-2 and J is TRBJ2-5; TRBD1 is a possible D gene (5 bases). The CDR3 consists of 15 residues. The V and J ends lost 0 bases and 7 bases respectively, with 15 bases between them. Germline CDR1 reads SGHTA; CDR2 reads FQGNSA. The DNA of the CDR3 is TGTGCCAGCAGCTTAGCGGCAGCTCACCAGGGGACCCAGTACTTC. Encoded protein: CASSLAAAHQGTQYF.

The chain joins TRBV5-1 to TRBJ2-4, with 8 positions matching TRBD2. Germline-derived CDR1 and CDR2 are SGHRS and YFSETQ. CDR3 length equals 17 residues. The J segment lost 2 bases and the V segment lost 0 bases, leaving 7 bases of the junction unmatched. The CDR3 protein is CASSLAGTRSSKNIQYF. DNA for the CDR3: TGCGCCAGCAGCTTGGCCGGGACTAGATCATCCAAAAACATTCAGTACTTC.

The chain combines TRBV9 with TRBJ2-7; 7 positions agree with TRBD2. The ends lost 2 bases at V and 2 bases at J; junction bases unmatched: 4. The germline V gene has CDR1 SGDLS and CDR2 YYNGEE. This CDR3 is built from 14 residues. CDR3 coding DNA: TGTGCCAGCAGCGTGGGGGGGGTGCCCTACGAGCAGTACTTC. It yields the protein CASSVGGVPYEQYF.

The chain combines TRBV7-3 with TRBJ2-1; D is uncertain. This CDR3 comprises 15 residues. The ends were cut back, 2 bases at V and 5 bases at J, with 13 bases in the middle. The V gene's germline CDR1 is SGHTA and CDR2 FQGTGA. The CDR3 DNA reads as TGTGCCAGCAGCTTAGCATTCGGTGGTAACAATGAGCAGTTCTTC. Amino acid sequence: CASSLAFGGNNEQFF.

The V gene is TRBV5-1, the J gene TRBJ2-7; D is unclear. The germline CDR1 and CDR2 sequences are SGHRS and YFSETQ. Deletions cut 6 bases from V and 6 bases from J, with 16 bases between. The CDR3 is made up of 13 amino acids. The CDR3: CASNPGRSSEQYF. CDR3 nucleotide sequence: TGCGCCAGCAATCCTGGACGGTCGTCCGAGCAGTACTTC.

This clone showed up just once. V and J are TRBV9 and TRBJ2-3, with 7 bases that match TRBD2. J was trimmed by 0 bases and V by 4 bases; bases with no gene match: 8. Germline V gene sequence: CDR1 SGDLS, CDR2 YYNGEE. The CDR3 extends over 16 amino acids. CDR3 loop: CASSSGTTRSTDTQYF. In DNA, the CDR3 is TGTGCCAGCAGCTCAGGGACTACTAGGAGCACAGATACGCAGTATTTT. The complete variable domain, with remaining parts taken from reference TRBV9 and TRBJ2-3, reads DSGVTQTPKHLITATGQRVTLRCSPRSGDLSVYWYQQSLDQGLQFLIQYYNGEERAKGNILERFSAQQFPDLHSELNLSSLELGDSALYFCASSSGTTRSTDTQYFGPGTRLTVL.

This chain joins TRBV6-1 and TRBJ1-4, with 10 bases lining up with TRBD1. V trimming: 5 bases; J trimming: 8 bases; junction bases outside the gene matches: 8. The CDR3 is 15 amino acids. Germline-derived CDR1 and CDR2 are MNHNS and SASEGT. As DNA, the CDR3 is TGTGCCAGCAGTCGGGACAGGGGACCCCAAGAAAAACTGTTTTTT. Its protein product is CASSRDRGPQEKLFF.

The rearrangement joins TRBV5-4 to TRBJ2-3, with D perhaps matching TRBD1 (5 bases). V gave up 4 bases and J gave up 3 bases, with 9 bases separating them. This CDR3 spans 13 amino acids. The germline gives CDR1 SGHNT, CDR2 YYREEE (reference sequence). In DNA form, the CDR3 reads TGTGCCAGCAGCAAAAAGGGGACAGATACGCAGTATTTT. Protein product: CASSKKGTDTQYF.

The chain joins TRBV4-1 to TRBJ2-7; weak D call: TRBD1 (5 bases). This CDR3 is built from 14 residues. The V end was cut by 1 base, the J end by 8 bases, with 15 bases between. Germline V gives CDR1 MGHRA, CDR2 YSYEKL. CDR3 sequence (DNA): TGCGCCAGCAGCCAAGTGGGGCTGCCCTTGAAGCAGTACTTC. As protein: CASSQVGLPLKQYF.

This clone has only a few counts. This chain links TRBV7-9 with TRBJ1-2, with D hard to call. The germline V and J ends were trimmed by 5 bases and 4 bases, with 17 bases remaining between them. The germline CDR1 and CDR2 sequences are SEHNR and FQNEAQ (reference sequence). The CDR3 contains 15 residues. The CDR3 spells CASSHPRVSSYGYTF. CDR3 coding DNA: TGTGCCAGCAGCCACCCCCGGGTATCCAGCTATGGCTACACCTTC.

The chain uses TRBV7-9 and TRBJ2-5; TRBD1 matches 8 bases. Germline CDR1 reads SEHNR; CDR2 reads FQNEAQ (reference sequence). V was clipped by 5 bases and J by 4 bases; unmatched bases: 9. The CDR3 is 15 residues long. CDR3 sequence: CASSPSQGGRETQYF. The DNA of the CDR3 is TGTGCCAGCAGCCCTTCACAGGGGGGAAGAGAGACCCAGTACTTC.